The 30 T cell receptor beta chains below come from one sample, sequenced in a study of T cell repertoires in cytomegalovirus infection. TCRdb redid the calling of the reads with MiXCR, one entry per CDR3 protein. The sample shows roughly 280,000 distinct CDR3 sequences, 8% to 9.5% of them seen only once. Sequences were obtained from PBMCs. The receptors here all came from a human donor in good health (CMV status not recorded). Some clones in this sample may be carry-over from other donors' samples.

This clonotype was seen a few times. This rearrangement joins TRBV7-2 to TRBJ2-5; D not resolved. Germline-derived CDR1 and CDR2 are SGHTA and FQGNSA. The germline V and J ends were trimmed by 3 bases and 5 bases, with 10 bases remaining between them. The CDR3 runs 13 residues. CDR3 in DNA: TGTGCCAGCAGCTTTGGCCAGGTGGAGACCCAGTACTTC. Amino acid sequence: CASSFGQVETQYF.

This clonotype was seen at least ten times. V and J are TRBV7-2 and TRBJ1-2, with D possibly matching TRBD1 (5 bases). Looked up from germline, CDR1 is SGHTA and CDR2 is FQGNSA. Deletions cut 1 base from V and 6 bases from J, with 9 bases between. The length of the CDR3 is 13 residues. This CDR3 reads CASSLVGVDGYTF. The DNA for the CDR3 is TGTGCCAGCAGCTTAGTAGGGGTTGATGGCTACACCTTC.

This clonotype was found many times. The chain is built from TRBV7-2 and TRBJ2-1; D not certain. CDR1 and CDR2 (germline): SGHTA, FQGNSA. Trimming took off 5 bases at V and 7 bases at J, with 9 bases between the two ends. The CDR3 spans 12 residues. In nucleotides, the CDR3 is TGTGCCAGCAGCAACCTCAGGAATGAGCAGTTCTTC. This translates into CASSNLRNEQFF.

The chain couples TRBV7-9 to TRBJ2-7; the D call may be TRBD1 or TRBD2 (5 bases each). Trimming stripped 4 bases from V and 6 bases from J, with 10 bases between. The CDR3 runs 12 residues. Germline assignment: CDR1 SEHNR and CDR2 FQNEAQ (reference sequence). DNA of the CDR3: TGTGCCAGCAGCTCCCGAGGGACCGAGCAGTACTTC. Protein: CASSSRGTEQYF.

This clonotype was seen many times. Here the CDR3 DNA reads TGTGCCAGCAGCTCGACCTCGCTAGCGGGAGCCCAGACAGATACGCAGTATTTT. This translates into CASSSTSLAGAQTDTQYF. The chain employs TRBV6-1 and TRBJ2-3, with 10 positions matching TRBD2. V lost 6 bases, J lost 3 bases, and 15 bases stayed unmatched. The CDR3 runs to 18 residues. Germline V gene sequence: CDR1 MNHNS, CDR2 SASEGT.

This clonotype has just a few counts. This chain links TRBV12-3 or TRBV12-4 with TRBJ1-1, with D unresolved. The CDR3 length is 13 residues. V lost 4 bases to trimming and J lost 1 base, with 7 bases between them. CDR3 residues: CASSSPQNTEAFF. The CDR3 DNA is TGTGCCAGCAGTTCCCCACAGAACACTGAAGCTTTCTTT.

This clonotype was counted only a few times. Written as DNA, the CDR3 is TGTGCCAGCAGTTTTCCCCTGGGACAGGGGACGACCGGGGAGCTGTTTTTT. This translates into CASSFPLGQGTTGELFF. The chain links TRBV28 to TRBJ2-2, with 10 bases fitting TRBD1. CDR1 and CDR2 from the germline V gene are MDHEN and SYDVKM. This CDR3 spans 17 amino acids. J gave up 5 bases and V 3 bases, and 9 bases lay outside the gene matches.

The rearrangement joins TRBV12-3 or TRBV12-4 to TRBJ1-1; 10 nucleotides agree with TRBD1. With V trimmed by 3 bases and J by 1 base, 2 bases remained unmatched. The length of the CDR3 is 15 residues. CDR3 protein: CASSLGQGKNTEAFF. The CDR3 DNA follows: TGTGCCAGCAGTTTGGGACAGGGGAAGAACACTGAAGCTTTCTTT.

The V gene is TRBV7-6, the J gene TRBJ1-1; D might be TRBD1 (6 bases). CDR3 length: 14 amino acids. V lost 4 bases and J 0 bases, leaving 9 bases between the germline ends. Germline values: CDR1 SGHVS, CDR2 FNYEAQ. The CDR3, as DNA: TGTGCCAGCAGCTGGACAGATGTGAACACTGAAGCTTTCTTT. Translated: CASSWTDVNTEAFF. Looking up the rest from reference TRBV7-6 and TRBJ1-1 gives the full variable domain: GAGVSQSPRYKVTKRGQDVALRCDPISGHVSLYWYRQALGQGPEFLTYFNYEAQQDKSGLPNDRFSAERPEGSISTLTIQRTEQRDSAMYRCASSWTDVNTEAFFGQGTRLTVV.

The table lists this clonotype with many counts. The chain recombines TRBV28 with TRBJ1-2; no clear D. Germline CDR1 reads MDHEN; CDR2 reads SYDVKM. V lost 2 bases and J 8 bases, leaving 15 bases between the germline ends. This CDR3 region has 14 residues. The CDR3 sequence is CASSLQDPVAGYTF. DNA for the CDR3: TGTGCCAGCAGTTTACAGGACCCGGTGGCGGGCTACACCTTC.

This clonotype was counted many times. V and J are TRBV7-2 and TRBJ2-5; D is uncertain. The germline V and J ends were trimmed by 4 bases and 1 base, with 7 bases remaining between them. Germline lookup yields CDR1 SGHTA and CDR2 FQGNSA. The CDR3 consists of 13 residues. This CDR3 is CASSSSIQETQYF. DNA for the CDR3: TGTGCCAGCAGCTCCTCCATCCAAGAGACCCAGTACTTC.

At least ten counts were recorded for this clonotype. The chain joins TRBV7-2 to TRBJ2-5; 8 bases fit TRBD2. Trimming cost V 5 bases and J 7 bases; bases outside gene matches: 12. From germline, CDR1 is SGHTA and CDR2 FQGNSA. CDR3 length: 15 amino acids. CDR3 nucleotide sequence: TGTGCCAGCAGCCCCCACCGGGGGGGCGAACGGACCCAGTACTTC. Translating it yields CASSPHRGGERTQYF. Full variable domain (rest looked up from reference TRBV7-2 and TRBJ2-5): GAGVSQSPSNKVTEKGKDVELRCDPISGHTALYWYRQSLGQGLEFLIYFQGNSAPDKSGLPSDRFSAERTGGSVSTLTIQRTQQEDSAVYLCASSPHRGGERTQYFGPGTRLLVL.

V and J are TRBV29-1 and TRBJ2-6, with a weak D call TRBD1 (6 bases). The CDR3 extends over 18 amino acids. V shed 4 bases and J shed 0 bases, with 19 bases lying between them. Germline V lookup: CDR1 SQVTM, CDR2 ANQGSEA. CDR3 DNA sequence: TGCAGCGTTGCCGGACACCGGGACACATCCTCTGGGGCCAACGTCCTGACTTTC. It codes for CSVAGHRDTSSGANVLTF.

This clonotype was counted at least ten times. The CDR3 nucleotides are TGTGCCAGCAGCTCGGGAGGGGCACTAGCGGGAGAGGGGAATGAGCAGTTCTTC. It specifies CASSSGGALAGEGNEQFF. The gene calls are TRBV7-8 and TRBJ2-1; 11 bases line up with TRBD2. This CDR3 comprises 18 residues. The ends lost 4 bases at V and 7 bases at J; junction bases unmatched: 15. Germline V CDR1 and CDR2: SGHVS, FQNEAQ.

This clonotype has at least ten counts. DNA of the CDR3: TGCAGCGTTGAAGTGGGAGGGAACCAGTACAATGAGCAGTTCTTC. Translated: CSVEVGGNQYNEQFF. J is TRBJ2-1 and V is TRBV29-1; 7 bases match TRBD2. V dropped 1 base and J dropped 4; count of bases not matched to a gene: 7. This CDR3 has 15 amino acids. The germline V gene has CDR1 SQVTM and CDR2 ANQGSEA.

The chain recombines TRBV20-1 with TRBJ1-6; D remains ambiguous. Trimming removed 6 bases from V and 0 bases from J, with 15 bases in between. The CDR3 runs 16 residues. Germline V gives CDR1 DFQATT, CDR2 SNEGSKA (reference sequence). The CDR3 spells CSALRTESSYNSPLHF. CDR3 sequence (DNA): TGCAGTGCGCTACGGACCGAGAGCTCCTATAATTCACCCCTCCACTTT.

This clonotype has more than one count but fewer than ten. The chain combines TRBV7-9 with TRBJ2-2; no clear D. The CDR3 extends over 14 amino acids. Trimming took off 4 bases at V and 3 bases at J, with 9 bases between the two ends. Germline-derived CDR1 and CDR2 are SEHNR and FQNEAQ (reference sequence). The CDR3 loop reads CASSSPVDTGELFF. The CDR3 coding sequence is TGTGCCAGCAGCTCCCCCGTGGACACCGGGGAGCTGTTTTTT. The whole variable domain, filled in from reference TRBV7-9 and TRBJ2-2, reads DTGVSQNPRHKITKRGQNVTFRCDPISEHNRLYWYRQTLGQGPEFLTYFQNEAQLEKSRLLSDRFSAERPKGSFSTLEIQRTEQGDSAMYLCASSSPVDTGELFFGEGSRLTVL.

This clonotype was counted at least ten times. The V call is TRBV6-1, the J call TRBJ2-3; 7 nucleotides agree with TRBD1. Germline CDR1 and CDR2: MNHNS and SASEGT. Trimming removed 3 bases from V and 11 bases from J; junction bases left unmatched: 11. The CDR3 extends over 14 amino acids. The CDR3: CASSERPMDRKQYF. The CDR3 bases are TGTGCCAGCAGTGAGAGACCCATGGACAGGAAGCAGTATTTT.

This clonotype was found many times. The chain joins TRBV29-1 to TRBJ2-5; no firm D call. The CDR3 spans 12 residues. CDR1 SQVTM and CDR2 ANQGSEA come from the germline V gene. V shed 7 bases and J shed 1 base, with 10 bases lying between them. In nucleotides, the CDR3 is TGCAGCGGACGGACGTTCCAAGAGACCCAGTACTTC. Encoded protein: CSGRTFQETQYF.

This clonotype has ten or more counts. This chain joins TRBV11-2 and TRBJ1-3; D perhaps matches TRBD1 (6 bases). The V gene lost 5 bases and the J gene lost 0 bases, with 20 bases spanning the gap. The CDR3 extends over 18 amino acids. Germline V gives CDR1 SGHAT, CDR2 FQNNGV. The CDR3 coding sequence is TGTGCCAGCAGCGCGAGGGGGAGCCTATTATTCTCTGGAAACACCATATATTTT. Translated, it gives CASSARGSLLFSGNTIYF.

This clonotype was detected ten times or more. The chain uses TRBV20-1 and TRBJ2-3; the match to TRBD2 covers 7 bases. Germline CDR1 is DFQATT and CDR2 is SNEGSKA (reference sequence). V lost 4 bases, J lost 6 bases, and 4 bases stayed unmatched. The CDR3 contains 12 residues. For the CDR3, the DNA is TGCAGTGCTACGGGGGGTGGTGATACGCAGTATTTT. This codes for CSATGGGDTQYF.

This clonotype occurred many times. The chain is built from TRBV4-1 and TRBJ2-3, with D tentatively TRBD1 or TRBD2 (5 bases each). The CDR3 length is 16 residues. In germline, CDR1 is MGHRA, CDR2 YSYEKL. Trimming took 0 bases from V and 2 from J, leaving 12 bases between them. CDR3 in amino acids: CASSQEWGTPTDTQYF. The CDR3 bases are TGCGCCAGCAGCCAAGAATGGGGGACGCCCACAGATACGCAGTATTTT.

This clonotype was detected ten times or more. V is TRBV7-2 and J is TRBJ1-5; D may be TRBD1 (5 bases). This CDR3 is built from 16 residues. Trimming took 1 base from V and 4 from J, leaving 14 bases between them. Germline V CDR1 and CDR2: SGHTA, FQGNSA. In DNA, the CDR3 is TGTGCCAGCAGCTTAGGACAGACGGGAGGGAATCAGCCCCAGCATTTT. Its translation is CASSLGQTGGNQPQHF. Drawing the rest from reference TRBV7-2 and TRBJ1-5, the complete variable domain is GAGVSQSPSNKVTEKGKDVELRCDPISGHTALYWYRQSLGQGLEFLIYFQGNSAPDKSGLPSDRFSAERTGGSVSTLTIQRTQQEDSAVYLCASSLGQTGGNQPQHFGDGTRLSIL.

Ten or more counts support this clonotype. This rearrangement joins TRBV7-2 to TRBJ2-3; D is uncertain. Trimming pared 3 bases from V and 4 bases from J, leaving 11 bases between. The CDR3 totals 14 residues. Germline V lookup: CDR1 SGHTA, CDR2 FQGNSA. The CDR3: CASSFIQRADTQYF. The CDR3, as DNA: TGTGCCAGCAGCTTTATACAGCGCGCAGATACGCAGTATTTT.

This clonotype appeared a few times. The chain joins TRBV11-2 to TRBJ2-7; maybe TRBD2 (6 bases). The CDR3 covers 14 residues. Between the trimmed V and J ends, which lost 0 bases and 3 bases, there was a span of 9 bases. CDR1 SGHAT and CDR2 FQNNGV come from the germline V gene. The CDR3 here is CASSLEYGSYEQYF. CDR3 coding DNA: TGTGCCAGCAGCTTAGAGTACGGGAGCTACGAGCAGTACTTC.

In its sample, this clonotype was seen a few times. The genes are TRBV19 and TRBJ2-1; D might be TRBD1 (6 bases). CDR1 is LNHDA and CDR2 is SQIVND in the germline V gene (reference sequence). V was pared by 7 bases and J by 4 bases, with 17 bases between. There are 15 residues in the CDR3. CDR3 sequence reads: CASTQGGAPYNEQFF. The CDR3, as DNA: TGTGCCAGTACCCAAGGGGGAGCACCATACAATGAGCAGTTCTTC.

This clonotype was picked up many times. The chain is built from TRBV7-3 and TRBJ2-3, with 9 bases that match TRBD1. The V segment lost 5 bases and the J segment 3 bases; nucleotides outside the gene matches: 6. From germline, CDR1 is SGHTA and CDR2 FQGTGA. This CDR3 contains 15 residues. CDR3 region: CASSTGTGITDTQYF. The CDR3 nucleotides are TGTGCCAGCAGCACCGGGACAGGGATAACAGATACGCAGTATTTT.

This clonotype was observed at least ten times. The CDR3 DNA reads as TGTGCCAGCAGCTTAGGTGGGATCGAAGGGGAAAAACTGTTTTTT. It yields the protein CASSLGGIEGEKLFF. The V and J genes are TRBV7-2 and TRBJ1-4; D gene unclear. Germline CDR1 reads SGHTA; CDR2 reads FQGNSA. The CDR3 has 15 amino acids. V was pared by 1 base and J by 8 bases, with 14 bases between.

This clonotype was counted ten times or more. J is TRBJ2-6 and V is TRBV7-2; a weak D match, TRBD2 (5 bases). Germline CDR1 reads SGHTA; CDR2 reads FQGNSA. The CDR3 sequence is 15 residues long. Trimming pared 5 bases from V and 0 bases from J, leaving 8 bases between. CDR3 sequence (DNA): TGTGCCAGCAGCCCGGGATACTCTGGGGCCAACGTCCTGACTTTC. It codes for CASSPGYSGANVLTF.

CDR3 region: CASSLAFWLATESYNEQFF. The CDR3 nucleotides read TGTGCCAGCAGCTTAGCGTTCTGGCTAGCAACCGAATCCTACAATGAGCAGTTCTTC. The chain joins TRBV7-9 to TRBJ2-1, with TRBD2 as a possible D gene (5 bases). V was clipped by 0 bases and J by 1 base, with 19 bases between them. Germline CDR1 SEHNR, CDR2 FQNEAQ (reference sequence). There are 19 residues in the CDR3.